The 28 T cell receptor beta chains in this list originate from one sample, sequenced in a study of OX40 agonist ivuxolimab in advanced cancers. Some clones are missing from TCRdb's copy, which holds only in-frame ones; the method was immunoSEQ multiplex PCR. Altogether tens of thousands of clones are present, around 90% being singletons, with the ten largest covering roughly 3%. The sequences come from CD4+ or CD8+ T cells sorted from blood, collected in a trial of the OX40 agonist ivuxolimab. The source of these receptors is an adult with an advanced solid tumor such as melanoma, head and neck, liver or kidney cancer.

This chain joins TRBV7-8 and TRBJ1-1, with 7 bases lining up with TRBD1. CDR1 and CDR2 from the germline V gene are SGHVS and FQNEAQ. The CDR3 is made up of 16 amino acids. The V segment lost 7 bases and the J segment 5 bases; nucleotides outside the gene matches: 16. The CDR3 sequence is CASIGQEGPWWTEAFF. The CDR3 DNA reads as TGTGCCAGCATCGGACAGGAGGGGCCTTGGTGGACTGAAGCTTTCTTT.

The chain uses TRBV5-4 and TRBJ2-5; 8 positions agree with TRBD1. This CDR3 has 14 amino acids. The junction had 3 bases not matched to a gene; V was cut back by 1 base and J by 4 bases. CDR1 is SGHNT, CDR2 YYREEE, per germline (reference sequence). CDR3 sequence reads: CASSLQGAVETQYF. CDR3 DNA: TGTGCCAGCAGCTTGCAGGGGGCTGTAGAGACCCAGTACTTC.

The chain carries TRBV5-1 and TRBJ2-5, with TRBD1 identical over 9 bases. Germline V gives CDR1 SGHRS, CDR2 YFSETQ. Losses at the gene ends were 0 bases for V and 4 bases for J; bases not matched to a gene: 4. This CDR3 contains 15 residues. The CDR3 coding sequence is TGCGCCAGCAGCTTGGCCTTGACAGGGGGAGAGACCCAGTACTTC. Encoded protein: CASSLALTGGETQYF.

This chain joins TRBV11-2 and TRBJ2-1, with no clear D. CDR3 length: 12 amino acids. Germline CDR1 reads SGHAT; CDR2 reads FQNNGV. Trimming stripped 2 bases from V and 9 bases from J, with 8 bases between. The DNA for the CDR3 is TGTGCCAGCAGCTTATATTGGTCTGAGCAGTTCTTC. Translated: CASSLYWSEQFF.

CDR3 coding DNA: TGCGCCAGCAGCTTGGGACCGTCCTACAATGAGCAGTTCTTC. It is translated as CASSLGPSYNEQFF. The V gene is TRBV5-1, the J gene TRBJ2-1; unclear D gene. The germline CDR1 and CDR2 sequences are SGHRS and YFSETQ. V was cut by 0 bases and J by 1 base, with 5 bases left in between. The CDR3 extends over 14 amino acids.

This clone was found a few times. V and J are TRBV18 and TRBJ1-1, with a weak D call TRBD1 (5 bases). Germline lookup yields CDR1 KGHSH and CDR2 LQKENI. With 6 bases removed from V and 1 base from J, the gap between germline ends came to 15 bases. The CDR3 is 15 amino acids. CDR3 DNA: TGTGCCAGCTCGCCTGTCAGGGACCCGAACACTGAAGCTTTCTTT. Translating it yields CASSPVRDPNTEAFF.

This clone was counted a few times. This chain uses TRBV7-6 with TRBJ1-1; a possible D gene is TRBD1 (5 bases). CDR1 SGHVS and CDR2 FNYEAQ come from the germline V gene. Between the trimmed V and J ends, which lost 0 bases and 4 bases, there was a span of 12 bases. This CDR3 contains 15 residues. The CDR3, as DNA: TGTGCCAGCAGCTTAGCATGGGGGGATTTCACTGAAGCTTTCTTT. Amino acids: CASSLAWGDFTEAFF.

This clone was found a few times. This CDR3 is CASSLVVGGFNTGELFF. Written as DNA, the CDR3 is TGTGCCAGCAGCTTGGTCGTGGGCGGGTTCAACACCGGGGAGCTGTTTTTT. The J gene is TRBJ2-2, the V gene TRBV5-4; a weak D match, TRBD2 (5 bases). The germline V gene has CDR1 SGHNT and CDR2 YYREEE (reference sequence). Trimming removed 0 bases from V and 2 bases from J, with 14 bases in between. The CDR3 totals 17 residues.

The rearrangement uses TRBV10-3 and TRBJ2-7, with no clear D. V shed 0 bases and J shed 6 bases, with 9 bases lying between them. This CDR3 is 13 amino acids long. Germline loops: CDR1 ENHRY, CDR2 SYGVKD. The CDR3 DNA reads as TGTGCCATCAGTGAGTCTAAGGTCCTCGAGCAGTACTTC. This translates into CAISESKVLEQYF.

V is TRBV28 and J is TRBJ2-2; D might be TRBD2 (5 bases). V lost 1 base and J lost 7, with 10 bases in between. The CDR3 is made up of 14 amino acids. Looked up from germline, CDR1 is MDHEN and CDR2 is SYDVKM. The CDR3 region is CASSLSQEDGELFF. CDR3 DNA: TGTGCCAGCAGTTTATCGCAGGAGGACGGGGAGCTGTTTTTT.

The rearrangement links TRBV4-3 to TRBJ2-1; perhaps D is TRBD1 or TRBD2 (5 bases each). Germline V gene lookup returns CDR1 LGHNA and CDR2 YSLEER. Trimming pared 0 bases from V and 10 bases from J, leaving 28 bases between. The CDR3 covers 19 residues. The DNA for the CDR3 is TGCGCCAGCAGCCAAGATAAACGGGGTCAGCCGGGCCTAAGGGGAGAGCAGTTCTTC. It is translated as CASSQDKRGQPGLRGEQFF.

J is TRBJ1-5 and V is TRBV30; no firm D call. V was pared by 5 bases and J by 7 bases, with 18 bases between. Germline lookup yields CDR1 GTSNPN and CDR2 SVGIG (reference sequence). The CDR3 is 14 amino acids. CDR3 sequence reads: CAWGVRAAVQPQHF. The CDR3 DNA is TGTGCCTGGGGAGTAAGGGCGGCGGTGCAGCCCCAGCATTTT.

The V and J genes are TRBV6-5 and TRBJ1-4, with D maybe TRBD1 (6 bases). With 6 bases removed from V and 6 bases from J, the gap between germline ends came to 14 bases. This CDR3 region has 14 residues. Per germline, CDR1 MNHEY and CDR2 SVGAGI. In DNA, the CDR3 is TGTGCCAGCAGGTCCGGGACATATGATGAAAAACTGTTTTTT. Amino acids: CASRSGTYDEKLFF.

The rearrangement uses TRBV19 and TRBJ2-7; the match to TRBD2 covers 7 bases. Germline CDR1 LNHDA, CDR2 SQIVND (reference sequence). The CDR3 contains 14 residues. V was pared by 5 bases and J by 4 bases, with 8 bases of the junction left unmatched. CDR3 region: CASSHPTSRYEQYF. In DNA form, the CDR3 reads TGTGCCAGTAGTCACCCGACTAGCAGATACGAGCAGTACTTC.

The chain recombines TRBV9 with TRBJ2-3; D gene unclear. This CDR3 has 13 amino acids. In germline, CDR1 is SGDLS, CDR2 YYNGEE. Trimming stripped 0 bases from V and 1 base from J, with 3 bases between. This CDR3 is CASSVGGTDTQYF. CDR3 nucleotides: TGTGCCAGCAGCGTAGGGGGCACAGATACGCAGTATTTT.

The V and J genes are TRBV19 and TRBJ1-2, with unresolved D. Germline-derived CDR1 and CDR2 are LNHDA and SQIVND (reference sequence). V was trimmed by 3 bases and J by 0 bases, leaving 8 bases between them. The CDR3 loop spans 14 amino acids. The CDR3 protein is CASSIQAANYGYTF. CDR3 coding DNA: TGTGCCAGTAGTATCCAGGCAGCTAACTATGGCTACACCTTC. Looking up the rest from reference TRBV19 and TRBJ1-2 gives the full variable domain: DGGITQSPKYLFRKEGQNVTLSCEQNLNHDAMYWYRQDPGQGLRLIYYSQIVNDFQKGDIAEGYSVSREKKESFPLTVTSAQKNPTAFYLCASSIQAANYGYTFGSGTRLTVV.

This chain uses TRBV28 with TRBJ2-7, with D unresolved. Per germline, CDR1 MDHEN and CDR2 SYDVKM. Between the trimmed V and J ends, which lost 7 bases and 0 bases, there was a span of 7 bases. CDR3 size: 12 residues. CDR3 in DNA: TGTGCCAGCACAGGAAGCTCCTACGAGCAGTACTTC. It translates to CASTGSSYEQYF.

The J gene is TRBJ2-3, the V gene TRBV5-1, with TRBD1 matching over 7 bases. V was clipped by 7 bases and J by 0 bases; unmatched bases: 5. In germline, CDR1 is SGHRS, CDR2 YFSETQ. This CDR3 is 14 amino acids long. The CDR3 DNA reads TGCGCCAGCTTTCAGGGGGAGAGCACAGATACGCAGTATTTT. It yields the protein CASFQGESTDTQYF.

This chain connects TRBV10-3 to TRBJ2-5; 7 bases fit TRBD2. The CDR3 is 11 amino acids. The germline CDR1 and CDR2 sequences are ENHRY and SYGVKD. The V segment lost 10 bases and the J segment 4 bases; nucleotides outside the gene matches: 3. The CDR3 DNA sequence: TGTGCCACGGGGGGTGGAGAGACCCAGTACTTC. It yields the protein CATGGGETQYF.

In its sample, this clone was seen once. The V gene is TRBV5-4, the J gene TRBJ2-3; D unresolved. This CDR3 comprises 13 residues. V dropped 9 bases and J dropped 2 bases, with 13 bases sitting between them. Germline V lookup: CDR1 SGHNT, CDR2 YYREEE (reference sequence). The DNA of the CDR3 is TGTGCCACCCGGGCTTCCGCCACAGATACGCAGTATTTT. It encodes CATRASATDTQYF. Using reference TRBV5-4 and TRBJ2-3 for the parts outside the CDR3, the full variable domain is ETGVTQSPTHLIKTRGQQVTLRCSSQSGHNTVSWYQQALGQGPQFIFQYYREEENGRGNFPPRFSGLQFPNYSSELNVNALELDDSALYLCATRASATDTQYFGPGTRLTVL.

The chain has TRBV28 and TRBJ1-2; a weak D match, TRBD1 (6 bases). The V gene lost 6 bases and the J gene lost 8 bases, with 16 bases spanning the gap. Looked up from germline, CDR1 is MDHEN and CDR2 is SYDVKM. The CDR3 loop spans 13 amino acids. CDR3 bases: TGTGCCAGCAGGCCTACAGGGCGTCAGGGCTACACCTTC. This sequence encodes CASRPTGRQGYTF.

The chain couples TRBV5-1 to TRBJ2-1; unclear D gene. There are 13 residues in the CDR3. Germline assignment: CDR1 SGHRS and CDR2 YFSETQ. V lost 0 bases and J lost 6, with 7 bases in between. Here the CDR3 reads CASSLGWGNEQFF. Written as DNA, the CDR3 is TGCGCCAGCAGCTTGGGTTGGGGCAATGAGCAGTTCTTC.

The rearrangement joins TRBV29-1 to TRBJ2-7, with D possibly being TRBD1 or TRBD2 (5 bases each). The germline V and J ends were trimmed by 3 bases and 6 bases, with 15 bases remaining between them. Germline V gives CDR1 SQVTM, CDR2 ANQGSEA. CDR3 length: 13 residues. CDR3 in amino acids: CSVDYPGTGEQYF. The DNA of the CDR3 is TGCAGCGTTGACTATCCAGGGACCGGCGAGCAGTACTTC.

The CDR3: CASSLGHTEAFF. The DNA of the CDR3 is TGTGCCAGCAGCCTCGGACACACTGAAGCTTTCTTT. The chain joins TRBV14 to TRBJ1-1; D remains ambiguous. The CDR3 runs 12 residues. The ends were cut back, 4 bases at V and 3 bases at J, with 6 bases in the middle. From germline, CDR1 is SGHDN and CDR2 FVKESK.

The rearrangement uses TRBV4-1 and TRBJ2-1; D may match TRBD1 or TRBD2 (5 bases each). The CDR3 is 18 amino acids. V was cut by 4 bases and J by 5 bases, with 24 bases left in between. The V gene's germline CDR1 is MGHRA and CDR2 YSYEKL. DNA of the CDR3: TGCGCCAGCAGCCGAGACCCCCGGGACGTCGGAGGAGACAATGAGCAGTTCTTC. Its protein product is CASSRDPRDVGGDNEQFF.

The V and J genes are TRBV18 and TRBJ1-1; TRBD1 matches 8 bases. V lost 2 bases and J lost 1; bases outside the gene matches: 12. Germline V lookup: CDR1 KGHSH, CDR2 LQKENI. CDR3 length: 18 residues. The CDR3 loop is CASSPGGSGGGGNTEAFF. The CDR3 nucleotides read TGTGCCAGCTCACCAGGAGGTTCAGGGGGCGGCGGGAACACTGAAGCTTTCTTT. Looking up the rest from reference TRBV18 and TRBJ1-1 gives the full variable domain: NAGVMQNPRHLVRRRGQEARLRCSPMKGHSHVYWYRQLPEEGLKFMVYLQKENIIDESGMPKERFSAEFPKEGPSILRIQQVVRGDSAAYFCASSPGGSGGGGNTEAFFGQGTRLTVV.

V and J are TRBV4-2 and TRBJ1-5; weak D call: TRBD1 (5 bases). CDR1 is LGHNA and CDR2 is YNFKEQ in the germline V gene. V lost 0 bases, J lost 4 bases, and 10 bases lay in between. The CDR3 runs 15 residues. The CDR3 spells CASSQDQGGNQPQHF. The CDR3 nucleotides are TGTGCCAGCAGCCAAGATCAGGGAGGGAATCAGCCCCAGCATTTT.

V gene TRBV5-6 combines with J gene TRBJ2-1; 7 positions match TRBD2. The CDR3 is made up of 15 amino acids. The V gene end was trimmed by 5 bases and the J gene end by 6 bases; junction bases not matched to a gene: 11. Per germline, CDR1 SGHDT and CDR2 YYEEEE. The CDR3 bases are TGTGCCAGCAGAGAGGGAGGGGTCCCAATCAATGAGCAGTTCTTC. Translation: CASREGGVPINEQFF.